Below are 19 T cell receptor beta chains sequenced from a single sample in a study of cytomegalovirus exposure and HLA in healthy donors. Vbeta (60) and Jbeta (13) primers were used in the PCR. The assay was immunoSEQ multiplex PCR, and TCRdb's table has in-frame clones only and misses some. This table has about 93,000 clones, around 80% appearing once. Sample: PBMCs. Receptor source: a man aged 25-45 years in good health and CMV-seronegative.

The chain combines TRBV10-3 with TRBJ2-6; D remains unclear. The CDR3 spans 16 residues. Germline V gene sequence: CDR1 ENHRY, CDR2 SYGVKD. The V and J ends lost 6 bases and 2 bases respectively, with 14 bases between them. The CDR3 spells CAISITTPPGANVLTF. The CDR3 DNA reads as TGTGCCATCAGCATCACGACACCACCTGGGGCCAACGTCCTGACTTTC.

This chain joins TRBV19 and TRBJ1-5; no clear D gene. V lost 2 bases and J lost 3, with 8 bases in between. The germline gives CDR1 LNHDA, CDR2 SQIVND (reference sequence). This CDR3 has 14 amino acids. CDR3 protein: CASSISRLNQPQHF. The CDR3 region has the DNA TGTGCCAGTAGTATATCCAGGCTCAATCAGCCCCAGCATTTT.

The V gene is TRBV30, the J gene TRBJ1-5, with 9 bases identical to TRBD1. CDR1 is GTSNPN and CDR2 is SVGIG in the germline V gene (reference sequence). The CDR3 is 15 amino acids. V gave up 2 bases and J gave up 5 bases; unmatched junction bases: 7. As DNA, the CDR3 is TGTGCCTGGAGTTCCCCCTACAGGGGGCATCAGCCCCAGCATTTT. It yields the protein CAWSSPYRGHQPQHF.

The chain couples TRBV5-1 to TRBJ1-2, with D unclear. CDR3 length equals 14 residues. From germline, CDR1 is SGHRS and CDR2 YFSETQ. Trimming took off 3 bases at V and 0 bases at J, with 9 bases between the two ends. The CDR3 DNA sequence: TGCGCCAGCAGCTCCGTGGCAGCTAACTATGGCTACACCTTC. Encoded protein: CASSSVAANYGYTF.

This clone was detected only once. The CDR3 region has the DNA TGTGCCAGCAGCCAAGAGGGGCGGGGATATGGCTACACCTTC. This gives the protein CASSQEGRGYGYTF. This chain connects TRBV4-2 to TRBJ1-2; the D gene is possibly TRBD1 (5 bases). Trimming pared 0 bases from V and 5 bases from J, leaving 10 bases between. The CDR3 totals 14 residues. Germline lookup yields CDR1 LGHNA and CDR2 YNFKEQ.

V usage is TRBV2 and J usage is TRBJ1-1, with no clear D. The ends were cut back, 7 bases at V and 1 base at J, with 13 bases in the middle. Germline V gives CDR1 SNHLY, CDR2 FYNNEI. This CDR3 is built from 14 residues. The CDR3 here is CASNLDAENTEAFF. CDR3 nucleotide sequence: TGTGCCAGCAACCTTGACGCGGAGAACACTGAAGCTTTCTTT.

This clone was seen a handful of times. The chain couples TRBV19 to TRBJ1-1; a weak D match, TRBD1 (5 bases). From germline, CDR1 is LNHDA and CDR2 SQIVND (reference sequence). The ends were cut back, 7 bases at V and 11 bases at J, with 20 bases in the middle. This CDR3 is built from 13 residues. The CDR3 spells CASTVGGTFGAFF. CDR3 in DNA: TGTGCCAGTACGGTCGGAGGGACCTTCGGGGCTTTCTTT.

This sequence joins TRBV6-4 and TRBJ2-7; the match to TRBD1 covers 8 bases. Germline CDR1 is MRHNA and CDR2 is SNTAGT. This CDR3 has 14 residues. V was clipped by 5 bases and J by 6 bases; unmatched bases: 9. DNA for the CDR3: TGTGCCAGCAGTAAACAGGGGGGCGGTTCCGAGCAGTACTTC. Translated, it gives CASSKQGGGSEQYF.

The chain has TRBV28 and TRBJ2-7, with D possibly TRBD2 on 5 matching bases. V shed 1 base and J shed 1 base, with 8 bases lying between them. The CDR3 runs to 14 residues. The germline V gene has CDR1 MDHEN and CDR2 SYDVKM. The DNA for the CDR3 is TGTGCCAGCAGTTTATCCGGGGTATCCTACGAGCAGTACTTC. Translating gives CASSLSGVSYEQYF.

The genes are TRBV6-5 and TRBJ2-5; a possible D gene is TRBD1 (6 bases). Near its end, the DNA agrees better with TRBJ2-7, so the J call may be wrong. Germline V gives CDR1 MNHEY, CDR2 SVGAGI. CDR3 length: 14 residues. CDR3 in DNA: TGTGCCAGCACCACAGGGTACCCCCGGGGCGAGCAGTACTTC. Protein product: CASTTGYPRGEQYF.

This rearrangement joins TRBV10-2 to TRBJ2-1, with TRBD2 identical over 8 bases. Germline V lookup: CDR1 WSHSY, CDR2 SAAADI. The CDR3 spans 16 residues. The V and J ends lost 7 bases and 8 bases, in that order; junction bases with no gene match: 16. The CDR3 nucleotides are TGCGCCAGCACTCCCTCAACTAGCGGTTCTTTCGATGAGCAGTTCTTC. Protein sequence: CASTPSTSGSFDEQFF.

The chain is built from TRBV2 and TRBJ1-1, with 8 bases fitting TRBD1. CDR1 SNHLY and CDR2 FYNNEI come from the germline V gene. V was pared by 5 bases and J by 3 bases, with 5 bases of the junction left unmatched. CDR3 length: 14 residues. Written as DNA, the CDR3 is TGTGCCAGCAGTTGGACAGGGCGGGACACTGAAGCTTTCTTT. Its protein product is CASSWTGRDTEAFF.

This rearrangement joins TRBV5-6 to TRBJ1-1; D may be TRBD1 (6 bases). The CDR3 has 17 residues. CDR1 SGHDT and CDR2 YYEEEE come from the germline V gene. With 2 bases removed from V and 6 bases from J, the gap between germline ends came to 23 bases. CDR3 in DNA: TGTGCCAGCAGCTTCGGGCAGGGGTTCTCTCACGAGGCTGAAGCTTTCTTT. This sequence encodes CASSFGQGFSHEAEAFF. Supplemented by reference TRBV5-6 and TRBJ1-1, the full variable domain reads DAGVTQSPTHLIKTRGQQVTLRCSPKSGHDTVSWYQQALGQGPQFIFQYYEEEERQRGNFPDRFSGHQFPNYSSELNVNALLLGDSALYLCASSFGQGFSHEAEAFFGQGTRLTVV.

V gene TRBV19 combines with J gene TRBJ2-5, with 10 bases matching TRBD2. The CDR3 has 16 residues. Per the germline V gene, CDR1 is LNHDA and CDR2 is SQIVND (reference sequence). Unmatched junction bases numbered 7, after V lost 3 bases and J lost 3 bases. This chain's CDR3 is CASSIPLAGVEETQYF. The CDR3 region has the DNA TGTGCCAGTAGTATCCCGCTAGCGGGGGTGGAAGAGACCCAGTACTTC.

The CDR3 spells CASSWRTVNTEAFF. CDR3 sequence (DNA): TGTGCCAGCAGTTGGAGGACGGTGAACACTGAAGCTTTCTTT. This chain joins TRBV6-6 and TRBJ1-1; D not certain. The V and J ends lost 4 bases and 0 bases respectively, with 9 bases between them. The CDR3 runs 14 residues. The germline V gene encodes CDR1 MNHNY and CDR2 SVGAGI (reference sequence).

The CDR3 bases are TGTGCCAGCAGCATTTCGGGACAGAACACTGAAGCTTTCTTT. It codes for CASSISGQNTEAFF. The rearrangement links TRBV5-5 to TRBJ1-1, with a weak D call TRBD1 (6 bases). CDR3 size: 14 residues. V dropped 4 bases and J dropped 1 base, with 11 bases sitting between them. Germline V gives CDR1 SGHKS, CDR2 YYEKEE (reference sequence).

This clone was seen only once. J is TRBJ1-6 and V is TRBV5-5, with 10 positions matching TRBD1. The V gene end was trimmed by 5 bases and the J gene end by 6 bases; junction bases not matched to a gene: 5. The germline V gene encodes CDR1 SGHKS and CDR2 YYEKEE (reference sequence). This CDR3 is built from 15 residues. CDR3 DNA sequence: TGTGCCAGCAGGATGGGACAGGGGCTTAATTCACCCCTCCACTTT. This translates into CASRMGQGLNSPLHF.

This chain connects TRBV5-6 to TRBJ2-2, with a possible D match to TRBD2 (6 bases). Trimming took off 6 bases at V and 4 bases at J, with 10 bases between the two ends. The CDR3 sequence is 13 residues long. Germline lookup yields CDR1 SGHDT and CDR2 YYEEEE. The CDR3 reads CASTRGTTGELFF. The CDR3 DNA follows: TGTGCCAGCACCCGGGGGACCACCGGGGAGCTGTTTTTT. Filled out from reference TRBV5-6 and TRBJ2-2, the complete variable domain reads DAGVTQSPTHLIKTRGQQVTLRCSPKSGHDTVSWYQQALGQGPQFIFQYYEEEERQRGNFPDRFSGHQFPNYSSELNVNALLLGDSALYLCASTRGTTGELFFGEGSRLTVL.

The V and J genes are TRBV25-1 and TRBJ2-5, with D perhaps TRBD1 (6 bases). Trimming removed 0 bases from V and 0 bases from J, with 8 bases in between. This CDR3 is built from 15 residues. CDR1 is MGHDK, CDR2 SYGVNS, per germline. CDR3 loop: CASSEYRGNQETQYF. CDR3 coding DNA: TGTGCCAGCAGTGAATACAGGGGCAACCAAGAGACCCAGTACTTC. The full variable domain, with the rest looked up from reference TRBV25-1 and TRBJ2-5, is EADIYQTPRYLVIGTGKKITLECSQTMGHDKMYWYQQDPGMELHLIHYSYGVNSTEKGDLSSESTVSRIRTEHFPLTLESARPSHTSQYLCASSEYRGNQETQYFGPGTRLLVL.